The entry below gives a single TCR beta chain sequence along with its context. The sample originates from a study of blood T cell repertoires in COVID-19. In the study overall: Spain, Italy and the United States supplied samples that represented acute and convalescent COVID-19. In each case, the material was cDNA or gDNA derived from T cells, B-cell-depleted T cells, or PBMCs.

Germline V gene data show CDR1 as LGHDT and CDR2 as YNNKEL (reference sequence). The germline V and J ends were trimmed by 0 bases and 1 base, with 9 bases remaining between them. CDR3 length equals 15 residues. In the original analysis: Amplified reference gene primers provided the basis for estimating nucleated cell counts. Using immunoSEQ multiplex PCR, the repertoire was profiled, and TCRdb retains in-frame clones only, with some absent. The V and J calls and the clone size are those of that table, but D and trimming were determined from the DNA. The sample lists roughly 250,000 clones; approximately 86% were seen once.

Input material: peripheral blood. The clonotype comes from a man aged 60 to 75 who had recovered from COVID-19. V usage is TRBV3-1 (or the pseudogene TRBV3-2) and J usage is TRBJ2-5; D perhaps matches TRBD2 (6 bases). The CDR3 region has the DNA TGTGCCAGCAGCCAAGATGGGACTGTCCAAGAGACCCAGTACTTC. Protein product: CASSQDGTVQETQYF.